This is a list of T cell receptor beta chains from one sample in a study of post-analysis software for immune sequencing data. MiXCR, run by TCRdb on the PCR reads, gives a single entry per CDR3 protein. The sample has hundreds of thousands of distinct CDR3 sequences, around 27% seen once. Sequenced input: blood. All receptors derive from a girl aged 5 to 17 with multiple sclerosis. Both conserved end residues are part of each CDR3. Fields, in order: V gene, D gene, J gene, clone size, CDR3 protein, CDR3 DNA. A D gene is named only where the DNA matches it firmly. Not every row has a clone size; where given, it reads once, few, many or a size class.

v_call: TRBV29-1
d_call: TRBD2
j_call: TRBJ2-1
clone_size: few
cdr3_aa: CSGSGSSYNEQFF
cdr3_nt: TGCAGCGGTAGCGGGAGCTCCTACAATGAGCAGTTCTTC

v_call: TRBV28
d_call: -
j_call: TRBJ2-5
clone_size: many
cdr3_aa: CASSSPGGRETQYF
cdr3_nt: TGTGCCAGCAGCTCCCCCGGGGGGCGAGAGACCCAGTACTTC

v_call: TRBV7-6
d_call: TRBD1
j_call: TRBJ2-4
clone_size: -
cdr3_aa: CASSLGPPGQGSDIQYF
cdr3_nt: TGTGCCAGCAGCTTAGGCCCCCCGGGACAGGGATCGGACATTCAGTACTTC

v_call: TRBV4-1
d_call: -
j_call: TRBJ2-5
clone_size: -
cdr3_aa: CASSQVMGTEGKTQYF
cdr3_nt: TGCGCCAGCAGCCAAGTAATGGGAACGGAGGGAAAGACCCAGTACTTC

v_call: TRBV7-2
d_call: -
j_call: TRBJ2-3
clone_size: many
cdr3_aa: CASSLGGGLDTQYF
cdr3_nt: TGTGCCAGCTCTTTGGGGGGGGGCTTAGATACGCAGTATTTT

v_call: TRBV20-1
d_call: TRBD2
j_call: TRBJ2-3
clone_size: many
cdr3_aa: CSALPPGLVSTDTQYF
cdr3_nt: TGCAGTGCTCTTCCACCGGGACTAGTAAGCACAGATACGCAGTATTTT

v_call: TRBV10-2
d_call: -
j_call: TRBJ2-7
clone_size: -
cdr3_aa: CASAGPSLEQYF
cdr3_nt: TGCGCCAGCGCCGGTCCCTCTCTCGAGCAGTACTTC

v_call: TRBV3-1
d_call: -
j_call: TRBJ1-1
clone_size: few
cdr3_aa: CASSNRQNTEAFF
cdr3_nt: TGTGCCAGCAGCAACAGACAGAACACTGAAGCTTTCTTT

v_call: TRBV27
d_call: -
j_call: TRBJ1-5
clone_size: -
cdr3_aa: CASSLFATEDQPQHF
cdr3_nt: TGTGCCAGCAGTTTATTCGCGACAGAGGATCAGCCCCAGCATTTT

v_call: TRBV29-1
d_call: TRBD1
j_call: TRBJ1-4
clone_size: few
cdr3_aa: CSVDRTGTNEKLFF
cdr3_nt: TGCAGCGTTGACAGGACAGGGACTAATGAAAAACTGTTTTTT

v_call: TRBV5-1
d_call: -
j_call: TRBJ2-5
clone_size: -
cdr3_aa: CASSLGDGRETQYF
cdr3_nt: TGCGCCAGCAGCTTAGGGGACGGACGAGAGACCCAGTACTTC

v_call: TRBV5-1
d_call: -
j_call: TRBJ2-1
clone_size: few
cdr3_aa: CASSLGLANNEQFF
cdr3_nt: TGCGCCAGCAGCTTGGGGCTAGCGAATAATGAGCAGTTCTTC

v_call: TRBV12-3/TRBV12-4
d_call: -
j_call: TRBJ1-1
clone_size: few
cdr3_aa: CASSYLQENTEAFF
cdr3_nt: TGTGCCAGCAGTTATCTACAGGAGAACACTGAAGCTTTCTTT

v_call: TRBV5-1
d_call: TRBD1
j_call: TRBJ1-6
clone_size: -
cdr3_aa: CASSYRQGSPLHF
cdr3_nt: TGCGCCAGCAGCTACAGACAGGGTTCACCCCTCCACTTT

v_call: TRBV6-2/TRBV6-3
d_call: -
j_call: TRBJ1-2
clone_size: -
cdr3_aa: CASSYSKQGICGYTF
cdr3_nt: TGTGCAAGCAGTTACTCGAAACAGGGCATCTGTGGCTACACCTTC

v_call: TRBV11-2
d_call: TRBD1
j_call: TRBJ1-1
clone_size: -
cdr3_aa: CASSLWRTGATEAFF
cdr3_nt: TGTGCCAGCAGCTTATGGAGGACAGGGGCGACTGAAGCTTTCTTT

v_call: TRBV2
d_call: -
j_call: TRBJ1-6
clone_size: -
cdr3_aa: CASRRRRNNSPLHF
cdr3_nt: TGTGCCAGCAGGCGAAGGAGAAATAATTCACCCCTCCACTTT

v_call: TRBV11-2
d_call: TRBD2
j_call: TRBJ2-7
clone_size: few
cdr3_aa: CASSPTSGGVNEQYF
cdr3_nt: TGTGCCAGCAGCCCTACTAGCGGGGGGGTCAACGAGCAGTACTTC

v_call: TRBV7-9
d_call: TRBD2
j_call: TRBJ2-3
clone_size: -
cdr3_aa: CASSLGVAGLTDTQYF
cdr3_nt: TGTGCCAGCAGCTTAGGGGTAGCGGGGCTCACAGATACGCAGTATTTT

v_call: TRBV6-5
d_call: TRBD2
j_call: TRBJ2-5
clone_size: -
cdr3_aa: CASSYSRQRGETQYF
cdr3_nt: TGTGCCAGCAGTTACTCGAGACAGCGGGGAGAGACCCAGTACTTC

v_call: TRBV20-1
d_call: -
j_call: TRBJ2-3
clone_size: -
cdr3_aa: CSTRMTDTQYF
cdr3_nt: TGCAGTACTAGAATGACAGATACGCAGTATTTT

v_call: TRBV7-2
d_call: -
j_call: TRBJ2-6
clone_size: few
cdr3_aa: CAINPWGLGANVLTF
cdr3_nt: TGTGCCATTAATCCGTGGGGGTTAGGGGCCAACGTCCTGACTTTC

v_call: TRBV3-1
d_call: -
j_call: TRBJ2-5
clone_size: few
cdr3_aa: CASSQALLGETQYF
cdr3_nt: TGTGCCAGCAGCCAAGCCCTATTGGGGGAGACCCAGTACTTC

v_call: TRBV6-6
d_call: TRBD1
j_call: TRBJ2-6
clone_size: -
cdr3_aa: CASSQRQGRSLVNVLTF
cdr3_nt: TGTGCCAGCAGCCAACGACAGGGGCGGAGTTTGGTCAACGTCCTGACTTTC

v_call: TRBV6-2/TRBV6-3
d_call: -
j_call: TRBJ2-3
clone_size: -
cdr3_aa: CASSYPFGGADTQYF
cdr3_nt: TGTGCCAGCAGTTACCCGTTTGGGGGAGCGGATACGCAGTATTTT

v_call: TRBV7-9
d_call: TRBD2
j_call: TRBJ2-5
clone_size: -
cdr3_aa: CASSLGGLAGETQYF
cdr3_nt: TGTGCCAGCAGCTTAGGAGGACTAGCGGGAGAGACCCAGTACTTC

v_call: TRBV28
d_call: -
j_call: TRBJ1-2
clone_size: -
cdr3_aa: CASSSHRDYGYTF
cdr3_nt: TGTGCCAGCAGTTCACATCGGGACTATGGCTACACCTTC

v_call: TRBV29-1
d_call: TRBD1
j_call: TRBJ2-7
clone_size: many
cdr3_aa: CSVITGTDYEQYF
cdr3_nt: TGCAGCGTAATAACCGGGACAGACTACGAGCAGTACTTC

v_call: TRBV28
d_call: -
j_call: TRBJ1-5
clone_size: few
cdr3_aa: CASSPHSGQISNQPQHF
cdr3_nt: TGTGCCAGCAGTCCACACTCCGGACAGATTAGCAATCAGCCCCAGCATTTT

v_call: TRBV6-1
d_call: TRBD2
j_call: TRBJ2-7
clone_size: few
cdr3_aa: CASSSGAFYEQYF
cdr3_nt: TGTGCCAGTTCTAGCGGAGCCTTCTACGAGCAGTACTTC

v_call: TRBV12-3/TRBV12-4
d_call: -
j_call: TRBJ2-7
clone_size: -
cdr3_aa: CASRTAGGDYEQYF
cdr3_nt: TGTGCCAGCAGAACTGCCGGGGGAGACTACGAGCAGTACTTC

v_call: TRBV20-1
d_call: -
j_call: TRBJ2-4
clone_size: -
cdr3_aa: CSAFRGGLAKNIQYF
cdr3_nt: TGCAGTGCTTTTAGAGGTGGCCTAGCCAAAAACATTCAGTACTTC

v_call: TRBV6-2/TRBV6-3
d_call: TRBD2
j_call: TRBJ2-1
clone_size: -
cdr3_aa: CASIRTSGNEQFF
cdr3_nt: TGTGCCAGCATTCGGACTAGCGGCAATGAGCAGTTCTTC

v_call: TRBV6-5
d_call: -
j_call: TRBJ2-7
clone_size: few
cdr3_aa: CASSSPGQSTYEQYF
cdr3_nt: TGTGCCAGCAGTTCCCCAGGACAGTCTACCTACGAGCAGTACTTC

v_call: TRBV12-3/TRBV12-4
d_call: -
j_call: TRBJ2-7
clone_size: few
cdr3_aa: CASAVREQYF
cdr3_nt: TGTGCCTCGGCTGTCCGCGAGCAGTACTTC

v_call: TRBV4-3
d_call: -
j_call: TRBJ2-7
clone_size: many
cdr3_aa: CASSQDTGEYEQYF
cdr3_nt: TGCGCCAGCAGCCAAGATACAGGCGAATACGAGCAGTACTTC

v_call: TRBV7-2
d_call: TRBD1
j_call: TRBJ1-6
clone_size: -
cdr3_aa: CASSFEGAVVSPLHF
cdr3_nt: TGTGCCAGCAGCTTCGAGGGGGCCGTCGTTTCACCCCTCCACTTT

v_call: TRBV20-1
d_call: -
j_call: TRBJ1-6
clone_size: few
cdr3_aa: CSARSPLQSNNSPLHF
cdr3_nt: TGCAGTGCTAGATCGCCCCTTCAGAGTAATAATTCACCCCTCCACTTT

v_call: TRBV2
d_call: -
j_call: TRBJ1-2
clone_size: many
cdr3_aa: CASSRDTQDYGYTF
cdr3_nt: TGTGCCAGCAGCCGGGACACGCAAGACTATGGCTACACCTTC